These T cell receptor beta chains were read from a single sample in a study of cytomegalovirus exposure and HLA in healthy donors. Profiling relied on immunoSEQ multiplex PCR, and the TCRdb table lists in-frame clones only, not all of them. The sample has 150,000 to 200,000 clones, around 82% seen once. Sequenced input: PBMCs. Receptors were obtained from a man aged 25 to 45 in good health and CMV-seropositive. CDR3s include the opening cysteine and the closing phenylalanine or tryptophan. Each record gives: D gene, clone size, V gene, J gene, CDR3 length, CDR3 protein, CDR3 DNA. The D gene is left open where the match is weak. Size values are once, few and many counts, or a class for expanded clones, and some rows have none.

.	.	TRBV9	TRBJ1-2	14	CASSVGVEVGGYTF	TGTGCCAGCAGCGTCGGGGTAGAGGTCGGTGGCTACACCTTC
.	.	TRBV2	TRBJ2-1	15	CASSEAAQGGNEQFF	TGTGCCAGCAGTGAAGCAGCGCAGGGTGGCAATGAGCAGTTCTTC
.	few	TRBV7-7	TRBJ2-2	15	CASSPGARGTGELFF	TGTGCTAGCAGCCCAGGGGCAAGAGGCACCGGGGAGCTGTTTTTT
TRBD1	.	TRBV9	TRBJ1-1	17	CASSVGSGGSRNTEAFF	TGTGCCAGCAGCGTAGGTTCAGGGGGATCGCGGAACACTGAAGCTTTCTTT
TRBD2	.	TRBV6-1	TRBJ2-5	13	CASRDTSGRTQYF	TGTGCCAGCAGGGATACTAGCGGGAGGACCCAGTACTTC
.	.	TRBV21-1	TRBJ2-7	14	CASSKASGGYEQYF	TGTGCCAGCAGCAAAGCCTCAGGGGGATACGAGCAGTACTTC
.	once	TRBV2	TRBJ2-7	13	CASSGRVSHEQYF	TGTGCCAGCAGTGGGAGGGTGTCCCACGAGCAGTACTTC
.	.	TRBV7-9	TRBJ2-3	12	CASSPTGVTQYF	TGTGCCAGCAGCCCGACCGGGGTTACGCAGTATTTT
.	.	TRBV7-6	TRBJ2-5	14	CASRSTGLGETQYF	TGTGCCAGCAGGTCTACAGGGTTGGGAGAGACCCAGTACTTC
TRBD1	.	TRBV18	TRBJ1-5	14	CASSLTGGNQPQHF	TGTGCCAGCTCTCTTACAGGGGGCAATCAGCCCCAGCATTTT
.	.	TRBV10-3	TRBJ2-3	16	CAISESPRSSTDTQYF	TGTGCCATCAGTGAGTCCCCCAGATCTAGCACAGATACGCAGTATTTT
TRBD1	.	TRBV15	TRBJ2-7	13	CATSMRQGIEQYF	TGTGCCACCAGTATGCGACAGGGAATCGAGCAGTACTTC
TRBD1	.	TRBV19	TRBJ2-2	12	CAGTGGTGELFF	TGTGCCGGGACAGGGGGCACCGGGGAGCTGTTTTTT
TRBD2	.	TRBV5-4	TRBJ2-7	14	CASSQTSAAYEQYF	TGTGCCAGCAGCCAAACTAGCGCAGCCTACGAGCAGTACTTC
.	.	TRBV27	TRBJ2-3	15	CASAGLAQSTDTQYF	TGTGCCAGCGCCGGGCTAGCGCAAAGCACAGATACGCAGTATTTT
TRBD2	.	TRBV6-5	TRBJ2-7	16	CASSYHGGGGSYEQYF	TGTGCCAGCAGTTACCACGGCGGGGGAGGCTCCTACGAGCAGTACTTC
TRBD2	.	TRBV2	TRBJ2-3	18	CASSGPTSGGIRTDTQYF	TGTGCCAGCAGTGGTCCGACTAGCGGGGGGATACGCACAGATACGCAGTATTTT
TRBD1	.	TRBV9	TRBJ2-7	15	CASSPQGASSYEQYF	TGTGCCAGCAGCCCCCAGGGGGCGAGCTCCTACGAGCAGTACTTC
TRBD2	.	TRBV7-6	TRBJ2-3	16	CASSPGLAASTDTQYF	TGTGCCAGCAGCCCCGGACTAGCGGCTAGCACAGATACGCAGTATTTT
TRBD2	.	TRBV5-6	TRBJ2-1	14	CASSGGLAVNEQFF	TGTGCCAGCAGCGGGGGACTAGCGGTTAATGAGCAGTTCTTC
TRBD2	.	TRBV19	TRBJ2-5	14	CASSIGAGEETQYF	TGTGCCAGTAGTATAGGGGCGGGAGAAGAGACCCAGTACTTC
.	.	TRBV12-5	TRBJ1-5	17	CASGLNEWASGNQPQHF	TGTGCTAGTGGTTTGAACGAATGGGCGTCGGGCAATCAGCCCCAGCATTTT
.	once	TRBV9	TRBJ2-5	14	CASSPRGSQETQYF	TGTGCCAGCAGCCCCCGGGGGAGCCAAGAGACCCAGTACTTC
.	.	TRBV28	TRBJ1-4	15	CASSPPGGVDEKLFF	TGTGCCAGCAGTCCACCCGGGGGTGTAGATGAAAAACTGTTTTTT
.	.	TRBV28	TRBJ1-2	16	CASTIGNLVASRGYTF	TGTGCCAGCACTATAGGTAATTTGGTCGCGTCGAGGGGCTACACCTTC
TRBD2	.	TRBV5-4	TRBJ2-3	15	CASSLASGSTDTQYF	TGTGCCAGCAGCTTGGCTAGCGGGAGTACAGATACGCAGTATTTT
.	.	TRBV7-6	TRBJ2-7	13	CASSLGTAYEQYF	TGTGCCAGCAGCTTAGGGACAGCCTACGAGCAGTACTTC
.	.	TRBV4-1	TRBJ2-1	15	CASSSGVSSYNEQFF	TGCGCCAGCAGCTCCGGGGTTAGCTCCTACAATGAGCAGTTCTTC
TRBD1	few	TRBV5-1	TRBJ1-6	14	CASSSGTANSPLHF	TGCGCCAGCAGCTCCGGGACAGCCAATTCACCCCTCCACTTT